This T cell receptor beta chain was documented in a study of cytomegalovirus exposure and HLA in healthy donors. The study ran its PCR with 60 Vbeta and 13 Jbeta primers. This table comes from immunoSEQ multiplex PCR, and its TCRdb copy is limited to in-frame clones, with some not included. This sample's clone table lists 56,000 or so clones. The CDR3 is made up of 13 amino acids. Germline V gives CDR1 SQVTM, CDR2 ANQGSEA. Trimming removed 5 bases at V and 0 bases at J, with 10 bases between. Turning to this clone: Its antigen is not known.

Study-level results: High sensitivity and specificity were reportedly achieved when the classifier diagnosed cytomegalovirus status. TCR beta V- and J-gene trimming was later associated with a missense DCLRE1C variant.

This sequence originates from a man between 40 and 49 years old in good health and CMV-seropositive. The rearrangement joins TRBV29-1 to TRBJ1-2; D might be TRBD1 (6 bases). The specimen was PBMCs. This CDR3 reads CSVRGGTNYGYTF. Here the CDR3 DNA reads TGCAGCGTTAGGGGGGGCACTAACTATGGCTACACCTTC.